Presented here are 26 T cell receptor beta chains from one specimen sequenced in a study of shared clonotypes between healthy human individuals. The assay was immunoSEQ multiplex PCR, and TCRdb's table has in-frame clones only and misses some. Here the sample spans roughly 2,000,000 clones, about 95% being singletons. Naive CD8 cells lacked CD45RO, underwent positive selection for CCR7 and left out terminally differentiated effector memory CD45RA+ cells. Material for sequencing was naive CD8+ T cells sorted from blood. The receptors derive from a man younger than 35 in good health.

The J gene is TRBJ1-6, the V gene TRBV5-4; possibly TRBD1 for D (5 bases). The CDR3 extends over 17 amino acids. The ends were cut back, 2 bases at V and 5 bases at J, with 17 bases in the middle. CDR1 SGHNT and CDR2 YYREEE come from the germline V gene (reference sequence). The CDR3 DNA reads TGTGCCAGCAGCTTCATGGGGGGGTTAGCGGATAATTCACCCCTCCACTTT. It translates to CASSFMGGLADNSPLHF.

This clone appeared a single time. The genes are TRBV28 and TRBJ2-7, with 8 bases matching TRBD1. J was trimmed by 6 bases and V by 3 bases; bases with no gene match: 4. There are 13 residues in the CDR3. The germline V gene encodes CDR1 MDHEN and CDR2 SYDVKM. This CDR3 reads CASSFRDRSEQYF. The CDR3 DNA reads as TGTGCCAGCAGTTTCCGGGACAGGTCCGAGCAGTACTTC.

V is TRBV11-2 and J is TRBJ1-2, with 8 bases aligning to TRBD1. With V trimmed by 3 bases and J by 4 bases, 10 bases remained unmatched. The CDR3 length is 16 residues. From germline, CDR1 is SGHAT and CDR2 FQNNGV. CDR3 protein: CASSLPGGRVTYGYTF. As DNA, the CDR3 is TGTGCCAGCAGCTTGCCAGGGGGCAGGGTCACCTATGGCTACACCTTC.

The rearrangement uses TRBV11-2 and TRBJ2-7; D gene uncertain. From germline, CDR1 is SGHAT and CDR2 FQNNGV. The V end lost 0 bases, the J end lost 5 bases, and 8 bases lay between the germline ends. The CDR3 length is 13 residues. This chain's CDR3 is CASSLEGFDEQYF. The CDR3 DNA reads as TGTGCCAGCAGCTTAGAAGGGTTCGACGAGCAGTACTTC. Combining the CDR3 with reference TRBV11-2 and TRBJ2-7 gives the whole variable domain EAGVAQSPRYKIIEKRQSVAFWCNPISGHATLYWYQQILGQGPKLLIQFQNNGVVDDSQLPKDRFSAERLKGVDSTLKIQPAKLEDSAVYLCASSLEGFDEQYFGPGTRLTVT.

V gene TRBV2 combines with J gene TRBJ2-7, with D tentatively TRBD1 (5 bases). CDR3 length equals 16 residues. Germline CDR1 reads SNHLY; CDR2 reads FYNNEI. Between the trimmed V and J ends, which lost 0 bases and 2 bases, there was a span of 14 bases. CDR3 sequence (DNA): TGTGCCAGCAGTGAAGCGGCCGGACATTCCCCCTACGAGCAGTACTTC. This encodes CASSEAAGHSPYEQYF.

This sequence joins TRBV30 and TRBJ2-3; D is perhaps TRBD1 (6 bases). Germline V gene lookup returns CDR1 GTSNPN and CDR2 SVGIG (reference sequence). This CDR3 comprises 15 residues. The V end was cut by 0 bases, the J end by 2 bases, with 12 bases between. The DNA of the CDR3 is TGTGCCTGGAGTGTTGGGCAGGGGACCACAGATACGCAGTATTTT. It yields the protein CAWSVGQGTTDTQYF.

This chain uses TRBV6-1 with TRBJ2-2; D not resolved. V lost 6 bases and J lost 1, with 6 bases in between. The CDR3 has 13 residues. Germline V gene data show CDR1 as MNHNS and CDR2 as SASEGT. The CDR3 DNA is TGTGCCAGCAGAGCAGAGAACACCGGGGAGCTGTTTTTT. This encodes CASRAENTGELFF.

The chain links TRBV4-1 to TRBJ2-3, with 9 bases aligning to TRBD2. Germline CDR1 is MGHRA and CDR2 is YSYEKL. The length of the CDR3 is 18 residues. V dropped 3 bases and J dropped 2; count of bases not matched to a gene: 12. The CDR3 DNA sequence: TGCGCCAGCAGCCATCCCGACGGGGGACTAGCCTTCACAGATACGCAGTATTTT. This encodes CASSHPDGGLAFTDTQYF.

V is TRBV9 and J is TRBJ2-2; D is perhaps TRBD1 or TRBD2 (5 bases each). CDR3 length equals 16 residues. Trimming removed 1 base at V and 1 base at J, with 11 bases between. From germline, CDR1 is SGDLS and CDR2 YYNGEE. The CDR3 bases are TGTGCCAGCAGCGTAACCGGGGCTGGGAACACCGGGGAGCTGTTTTTT. It codes for CASSVTGAGNTGELFF.

In DNA form, the CDR3 reads TGTGCCATCAGTGACACTATACAGGGGGCGTATGGCTACACCTTC. It is translated as CAISDTIQGAYGYTF. This rearrangement joins TRBV10-3 to TRBJ1-2, with TRBD1 identical over 9 bases. The germline gives CDR1 ENHRY, CDR2 SYGVKD. The J segment lost 5 bases and the V segment lost 3 bases, leaving 7 bases of the junction unmatched. This CDR3 is built from 15 residues.

As DNA, the CDR3 is TGCGCCAGCAGCCCCGGGGGGAACACCTACGAGCAGTACTTC. This encodes CASSPGGNTYEQYF. The V and J genes are TRBV4-1 and TRBJ2-7; 7 bases are a match to TRBD2. The V and J ends lost 4 bases and 2 bases, in that order; junction bases with no gene match: 5. The CDR3 extends over 14 amino acids. CDR1 and CDR2 from the germline V gene are MGHRA and YSYEKL.

This chain joins TRBV13 and TRBJ2-3; maybe TRBD2 (6 bases). Germline CDR1 and CDR2: PRHDT and FYEKMQ (reference sequence). V lost 3 bases, J lost 7 bases, and 20 bases lay in between. This CDR3 spans 16 amino acids. As DNA, the CDR3 is TGTGCCAGCAGCTTGGGGCTCCTAGCGCCCTCGCATACGCAGTATTTT. Amino acids: CASSLGLLAPSHTQYF.

The gene calls are TRBV10-3 and TRBJ2-7; D gene ambiguous. The CDR3 totals 12 residues. Looked up from germline, CDR1 is ENHRY and CDR2 is SYGVKD. V was clipped by 6 bases and J by 3 bases, with 9 bases between them. The CDR3 DNA reads TGTGCCATCAGGGACGACGGCTACGAGCAGTACTTC. It yields the protein CAIRDDGYEQYF.

The J gene is TRBJ2-5, the V gene TRBV9; possible D gene TRBD1, 6 bases. V was clipped by 3 bases and J by 4 bases, with 16 bases between them. The CDR3 runs 15 residues. Germline V gene sequence: CDR1 SGDLS, CDR2 YYNGEE. The DNA of the CDR3 is TGTGCCAGCAGCGGCCCCCGGACAGAAGGAGAGACCCAGTACTTC. The encoded protein is CASSGPRTEGETQYF.

V is TRBV4-3 and J is TRBJ1-6; D possibly corresponds to TRBD1 (6 bases). Trimming cost V 4 bases and J 8 bases, with 18 bases left between them. CDR1 and CDR2 from the germline V gene are LGHNA and YSLEER. This CDR3 is 16 amino acids long. DNA for the CDR3: TGCGCCAGCAGCCGATTGACAGGTGGTGCGGATTCACCCCTCCACTTT. Its translation is CASSRLTGGADSPLHF.

The V gene is TRBV7-6, the J gene TRBJ2-7; 12 bases map to TRBD2. The CDR3 runs to 16 residues. V shed 6 bases and J 5 bases; nucleotides not matched to a gene: 11. Looked up from germline, CDR1 is SGHVS and CDR2 is FNYEAQ. CDR3 nucleotides: TGTGCCAGCAGTCTTCGACTAGCGGGAGCGATGGACGAGCAGTACTTC. Its protein product is CASSLRLAGAMDEQYF.

The V call is TRBV28, the J call TRBJ2-3; TRBD1 matches 10 bases. Germline CDR1 reads MDHEN; CDR2 reads SYDVKM. CDR3 length: 15 residues. After removal of 6 bases from V and 3 bases from J, the junction contained 6 bases not matched to a gene. The CDR3 DNA sequence: TGTGCCAGCAGCTGGGGACAGGGGATGACAGATACGCAGTATTTT. Its translation is CASSWGQGMTDTQYF.

The rearrangement links TRBV5-4 to TRBJ2-1; 7 positions agree with TRBD2. CDR1 and CDR2 from the germline V gene are SGHNT and YYREEE (reference sequence). With V trimmed by 4 bases and J by 8 bases, 9 bases remained unmatched. There are 14 residues in the CDR3. CDR3 DNA: TGTGCCAGCAGCCCTGGGACTATCTGGGATGAGCAGTTCTTC. Protein product: CASSPGTIWDEQFF. The entire variable domain, with the rest obtained from reference TRBV5-4 and TRBJ2-1, is as follows: ETGVTQSPTHLIKTRGQQVTLRCSSQSGHNTVSWYQQALGQGPQFIFQYYREEENGRGNFPPRFSGLQFPNYSSELNVNALELDDSALYLCASSPGTIWDEQFFGPGTRLTVL.

J is TRBJ2-1 and V is TRBV5-4; 8 positions match TRBD1. Per the germline V gene, CDR1 is SGHNT and CDR2 is YYREEE (reference sequence). This CDR3 spans 16 amino acids. V lost 4 bases and J lost 1; bases outside the gene matches: 7. The CDR3 loop is CASSPTGAGSYNEQFF. In nucleotides, the CDR3 is TGTGCCAGCAGCCCGACAGGGGCAGGTTCCTACAATGAGCAGTTCTTC.

This chain joins TRBV27 and TRBJ2-5, with D perhaps TRBD2 (6 bases). Germline lookup yields CDR1 MNHEY and CDR2 SMNVEV (reference sequence). Trimming removed 0 bases from V and 1 base from J, with 9 bases in between. The CDR3 is 15 residues long. The CDR3 DNA reads TGTGCCAGCAGTTTATCTATAGCGGCCCAAGAGACCCAGTACTTC. Translating gives CASSLSIAAQETQYF.

The chain combines TRBV7-9 with TRBJ2-7; 7 nucleotides line up with TRBD2. Germline V gene sequence: CDR1 SEHNR, CDR2 FQNEAQ (reference sequence). The CDR3 runs 15 residues. The trim removed 2 bases at V and 5 bases at J, leaving 9 bases unmatched. CDR3 residues: CASSLSVSGGDEQYF. DNA for the CDR3: TGTGCCAGCAGCTTAAGTGTGTCGGGAGGTGACGAGCAGTACTTC.

J is TRBJ2-3 and V is TRBV27; D may be TRBD1 (5 bases). Germline V gives CDR1 MNHEY, CDR2 SMNVEV (reference sequence). Trimming removed 3 bases from V and 4 bases from J, with 11 bases in between. The CDR3 has 14 amino acids. CDR3 region: CASSLGQWPDTQYF. CDR3 nucleotide sequence: TGTGCCAGCAGTTTGGGGCAGTGGCCAGATACGCAGTATTTT.

This chain uses TRBV15 with TRBJ1-5; 9 positions match TRBD1. CDR1 and CDR2 (germline): LNHNV, YYDKDF (reference sequence). The CDR3 is 17 residues long. The V and J ends lost 0 bases and 7 bases, in that order; junction bases with no gene match: 10. CDR3 DNA: TGTGCCACCAGCAGAGAACCGGGGGACAGGGATGAACAGCCCCAGCATTTT. This sequence encodes CATSREPGDRDEQPQHF.

The chain carries TRBV28 and TRBJ2-7, with no clear D. Germline V gene sequence: CDR1 MDHEN, CDR2 SYDVKM. The V end lost 2 bases, the J end lost 2 bases, and 16 bases lay between the germline ends. The length of the CDR3 is 16 residues. The CDR3 region has the DNA TGTGCCAGCAGTTTACGTGGTTTGACGCTACCCTACGAGCAGTACTTC. The encoded protein is CASSLRGLTLPYEQYF.

The CDR3 nucleotides read TGTGCCAGCAGCTGGACAGTGGACTCTAGGTACGAGCAGTACTTC. This sequence encodes CASSWTVDSRYEQYF. The rearrangement joins TRBV7-6 to TRBJ2-7; maybe TRBD1 (6 bases). This CDR3 has 15 amino acids. V lost 4 bases and J 4 bases, leaving 17 bases between the germline ends. Germline CDR1 SGHVS, CDR2 FNYEAQ.

V is TRBV7-9 and J is TRBJ1-5, with a weak D call TRBD1 (6 bases). Deletions cut 4 bases from V and 7 bases from J, with 11 bases between. The CDR3 spans 13 residues. CDR1 and CDR2 (germline): SEHNR, FQNEAQ (reference sequence). The CDR3 loop is CASSSGEGQPQHF. CDR3 bases: TGTGCCAGCAGCTCAGGGGAAGGGCAGCCCCAGCATTTT.